A selection of T cell receptor beta chains follows, all from one sample in a study of blood T cells in healthy people across ages. TCRdb re-analysed the 5' RACE reads in MiXCR, keeping a single row per CDR3 protein. The table has around 1,900,000 distinct CDR3 sequences, roughly 43% seen once. Source material: blood. These receptors were obtained from a human donor in good health. The CDR3 runs from the conserved cysteine through the conserved F or W. The D gene is left open where the match is weak. Clone sizes are given selectively: once, few, many, or a class where the clone is expanded.

size | D | J | V | DNA | CDR3
. | . | TRBJ1-4 | TRBV5-5 | TGTGCCAGCAGCTCCCTTGGACAGACGGATGAAAAACTGTTTTTT | CASSSLGQTDEKLFF
few | . | TRBJ1-4 | TRBV29-1 | TGCAGCGTCCTCGAGATTGCAACTAATGAAAAACTGTTTTTT | CSVLEIATNEKLFF
. | . | TRBJ2-1 | TRBV28 | TGTGCCAGCAGTTTAAGAACAGGGATCTTGTCCTACAATGAGCAGTTCTTC | CASSLRTGILSYNEQFF
. | . | TRBJ1-2 | TRBV7-9 | TGTGCCAGTTCGACAGCGTCTAGGGATGGCTACACCTTC | CASSTASRDGYTF
. | TRBD1 | TRBJ2-7 | TRBV12-3/TRBV12-4 | TGTGCCAGCAGCTTAGGGACAGGGATCCTATACGAGCAGTACTTC | CASSLGTGILYEQYF
many | . | TRBJ2-1 | TRBV29-1 | TGCAGCGTTGAAGATTTGGGGGGAGCTGAGCAGTTCTTC | CSVEDLGGAEQFF
few | TRBD1 | TRBJ1-5 | TRBV6-6 | TGTGCCAGCAGTTACTCGGGACAGGGTAGCAATCAGCCCCAGCATTTT | CASSYSGQGSNQPQHF
once | TRBD1 | TRBJ2-5 | TRBV6-6 | TGTGCCAGCAGCAAGACAGGGGGCGAGAAGCAGTACTTC | CASSKTGGEKQYF
. | . | TRBJ2-2 | TRBV20-1 | TGCAGTGCTAGACCCAACCCCCCAGGGGATGTCGGGGAGCTGTTTTTT | CSARPNPPGDVGELFF
. | TRBD1 | TRBJ2-3 | TRBV12-3/TRBV12-4 | TGTGCCAGCAGTTTAGGCTCGGACAGGGGAGATACGGAGTATTTT | CASSLGSDRGDTEYF
. | . | TRBJ2-1 | TRBV7-9 | TGTGCCAGCAGCTTAGCGCAGGGCAGGAGCTCCTACAATGAGCAGTTCTTC | CASSLAQGRSSYNEQFF
few | TRBD2 | TRBJ2-1 | TRBV7-3 | TGTGCCAGCAGCTCCCTAGCGGGGGGGAGATACAATGAGCAGTTCTTC | CASSSLAGGRYNEQFF
. | . | TRBJ2-5 | TRBV7-2 | TGTGCCAGCAGCTTAGGGGGCACGACTAGAAAGACCCAGTACTTC | CASSLGGTTRKTQYF
. | TRBD1 | TRBJ2-3 | TRBV7-2 | TGTGCCAGCAGCTTATATCAACAGGGGTGGGGCACAGATACGCGGTATTTT | CASSLYQQGWGTDTRYF
. | . | TRBJ1-5 | TRBV7-6 | TGTGCCAGCAGCTTAGAAGAGGCCGATGGGCAGCCCCAGCATTTT | CASSLEEADGQPQHF